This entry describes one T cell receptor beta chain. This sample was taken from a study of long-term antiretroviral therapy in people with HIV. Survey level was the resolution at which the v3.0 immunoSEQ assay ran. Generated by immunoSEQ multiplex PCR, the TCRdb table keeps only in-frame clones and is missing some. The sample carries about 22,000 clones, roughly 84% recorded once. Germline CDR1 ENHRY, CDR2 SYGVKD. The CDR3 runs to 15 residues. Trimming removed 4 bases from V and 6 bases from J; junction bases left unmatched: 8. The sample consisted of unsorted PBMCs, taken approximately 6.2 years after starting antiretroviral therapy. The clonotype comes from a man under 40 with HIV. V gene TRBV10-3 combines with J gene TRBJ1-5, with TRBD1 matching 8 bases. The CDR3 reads CAISGTGQGGQPQHF. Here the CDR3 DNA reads TGTGCCATCAGTGGGACCGGACAGGGAGGTCAGCCCCAGCATTTT.